The 9 T cell receptor beta chains in this list originate from one sample, sequenced in a study of kidney transplant recipient with SARS-CoV-2 infection. TCRdb reprocessed the reads with MiXCR, giving one entry per CDR3 protein. The sample lists fewer than 250,000 distinct CDR3 sequences, 25% to 35% occurring once. Specimen: a blood sample, collected at baseline and on approximately day 120 from a kidney transplant recipient. The receptor source for this set is a young adult male patient who had COVID-19 and was a kidney transplant recipient. T cells may partly derive from the graft donor.

This clonotype was seen many times. The chain is built from TRBV7-9 and TRBJ1-1; 7 bases align to TRBD1. This CDR3 has 14 amino acids. Per the germline V gene, CDR1 is SEHNR and CDR2 is FQNEAQ (reference sequence). V lost 5 bases and J lost 0; bases outside the gene matches: 3. The CDR3 region is CASSQTGLNTEAFF. The CDR3 DNA reads as TGTGCCAGCAGCCAGACAGGGTTGAACACTGAAGCTTTCTTT.

Concerning this clonotype itself: Just one base apart from a much larger clone, this may be a read error. The rearrangement links TRBV11-3 to TRBJ2-1, with a tentative D call TRBD2 (6 bases). CDR3 length equals 13 residues. V was cut by 5 bases and J by 13 bases, with 18 bases left in between. Looked up from germline, CDR1 is SGHNT and CDR2 is YENEEA. CDR3 bases: TGTGCCAGCAGCCCCCAGCAGGAGGGCCTTCAGTTCTTC. Residues: CASSPQQEGLQFF.

This clonotype was seen many times. CDR3 DNA sequence: TGTGCCAGCAGTTACTACGCTGGTGGCTACACCTTC. Residues: CASSYYAGGYTF. The chain uses TRBV6-8 and TRBJ1-2; no definite D call. Trimming cost V 1 base and J 7 bases, with 7 bases left between them. Germline values: CDR1 MNHGY, CDR2 SAAAGT. The CDR3 extends over 12 amino acids.

The table lists this clonotype with many counts. The CDR3 protein is CASSIVRQRAGELFF. The DNA for the CDR3 is TGTGCCAGTAGTATAGTTCGGCAGAGAGCCGGGGAGCTGTTTTTT. V and J are TRBV19 and TRBJ2-2; no clear D gene. This CDR3 region has 15 residues. The germline V gene encodes CDR1 LNHDA and CDR2 SQIVND (reference sequence). V lost 1 base, J lost 6 bases, and 12 bases lay in between.

This clonotype was recorded at least ten times. The rearrangement joins TRBV19 to TRBJ2-1; 8 bases match TRBD2. V gave up 6 bases and J gave up 4 bases; unmatched junction bases: 8. Germline CDR1 LNHDA, CDR2 SQIVND (reference sequence). The CDR3 is 15 residues long. The CDR3 protein is CASRKRGTDYNEQFF. The CDR3 nucleotides are TGTGCCAGTAGGAAGCGGGGGACCGATTACAATGAGCAGTTCTTC.

This clonotype occurred many times. The V and J genes are TRBV3-1 and TRBJ1-1; D is unclear. The germline V gene encodes CDR1 LGHDT and CDR2 YNNKEL (reference sequence). Trimming removed 0 bases at V and 4 bases at J, with 18 bases between. This CDR3 has 17 amino acids. This chain's CDR3 is CASSQDGPISIRTEAFF. DNA for the CDR3: TGTGCCAGCAGCCAAGATGGTCCCATTTCAATTCGCACTGAAGCTTTCTTT. Full variable domain (rest looked up from reference TRBV3-1 and TRBJ1-1): DTAVSQTPKYLVTQMGNDKSIKCEQNLGHDTMYWYKQDSKKFLKIMFSYNNKELIINETVPNRFSPKSPDKAHLNLHINSLELGDSAVYFCASSQDGPISIRTEAFFGQGTRLTVV.

At least ten counts were recorded for this clonotype. The V gene is TRBV24-1, the J gene TRBJ2-5; D possibly corresponds to TRBD2 (6 bases). CDR3 length: 15 amino acids. Trimming removed 3 bases from V and 3 bases from J, with 13 bases in between. Germline lookup yields CDR1 KGHDR and CDR2 SFDVKD. CDR3 DNA sequence: TGTGCCACCAGTGATCTGGGACTCGAGAAAGAGACCCAGTACTTC. It is translated as CATSDLGLEKETQYF.

The genes are TRBV10-3 and TRBJ2-3, with D possibly being TRBD2 (5 bases). Trimming removed 0 bases at V and 5 bases at J, with 12 bases between. Germline CDR1 ENHRY, CDR2 SYGVKD. This CDR3 contains 15 residues. CDR3 in amino acids: CAISESGGSGDTQYF. The CDR3, as DNA: TGTGCCATCAGTGAGTCAGGCGGAAGCGGAGATACGCAGTATTTT.

In this sample, this clonotype turned up a few times. This sequence joins TRBV19 and TRBJ1-1; D remains unclear. Germline V gene data show CDR1 as LNHDA and CDR2 as SQIVND (reference sequence). CDR3 length: 13 residues. Trimming shortened V by 4 bases and J by 2 bases, and 8 bases separated the two germline ends. The CDR3 spells CASSSLGNTEAFF. CDR3 bases: TGTGCCAGTAGTAGCCTCGGAAACACTGAAGCTTTCTTT.